The rows below give T cell receptor beta chains drawn from one sample of a study of blood T cell repertoires in COVID-19. Libraries were prepared by immunoSEQ multiplex PCR; TCRdb keeps only in-frame clonotypes and omits some of them. This table has some 220,000 clones, 75% to 90% appearing once. Sequencing was done on a sample of peripheral blood. The receptor set was obtained from an older woman with COVID-19, enrolled during active disease. Both conserved end residues are part of each CDR3. Each record gives: CDR3 DNA, CDR3 protein, clone size, V gene, D gene, J gene. D genes are given only for firm matches. Rows may omit the clone size; those that give it use once, few, many or a size class.

CDR3nt: TGTGCCAGCAGTTACTCGAAGGGACAGGGAACTAGTGAGCAGTTCTTC
CDR3aa: CASSYSKGQGTSEQFF
abundance: .
v_gene: TRBV6-5
d_gene: TRBD1
j_gene: TRBJ2-1

CDR3nt: TGTGCCAGCAGTAAGCAGGGGTTCCAGTCGCTCAAAAACATTCAGTACTTC
CDR3aa: CASSKQGFQSLKNIQYF
abundance: .
v_gene: TRBV28
d_gene: .
j_gene: TRBJ2-4

CDR3nt: TGTGCCAGCAGCCATTGGGACAGGGGTAGCTACACCTTC
CDR3aa: CASSHWDRGSYTF
abundance: .
v_gene: TRBV3-1/TRBV3-2
d_gene: TRBD1
j_gene: TRBJ1-2

CDR3nt: TGTGCCAGCAGCCGTCGACTAGCCTCTGAGGGGTACTTC
CDR3aa: CASSRRLASEGYF
abundance: .
v_gene: TRBV3-1/TRBV3-2
d_gene: TRBD2
j_gene: TRBJ2-7

CDR3nt: TGTGCCAGCAGTTACCCGTCCCGGGAGTTGAGCCTTCGGGGGGGCAATGAGCAGTTCTTC
CDR3aa: CASSYPSRELSLRGGNEQFF
abundance: once
v_gene: TRBV6-7
d_gene: TRBD2
j_gene: TRBJ2-1

CDR3nt: TGTGCCAGCAGTATCCAGGGGGGTAGCAATCAGCCCCAGCATTTT
CDR3aa: CASSIQGGSNQPQHF
abundance: .
v_gene: TRBV6-5
d_gene: TRBD1
j_gene: TRBJ1-5

CDR3nt: TGTGCCAGCAGTGGACCGGGACAGGATAATGAAAAACTGTTTTTT
CDR3aa: CASSGPGQDNEKLFF
abundance: .
v_gene: TRBV28
d_gene: TRBD1
j_gene: TRBJ1-4

CDR3nt: TGTGCCAGCAGTTACGGGACAACCAATTCACCCCTCCACTTT
CDR3aa: CASSYGTTNSPLHF
abundance: .
v_gene: TRBV6-2/TRBV6-3
d_gene: .
j_gene: TRBJ1-6

CDR3nt: TGCACCAGCAGCCAAGATCGGGGACAGGGGCTAACGAAGCTCCCCGGTAGGAATCAGCCCCAGCATTTT
CDR3aa: CTSSQDRGQGLTKLPGRNQPQHF
abundance: .
v_gene: TRBV1
d_gene: .
j_gene: TRBJ1-5

CDR3nt: TGTGCCAGTAGTGTCCCGGGACAGGGAATATGGGAGCAGTACTTC
CDR3aa: CASSVPGQGIWEQYF
abundance: .
v_gene: TRBV19
d_gene: TRBD1
j_gene: TRBJ2-7

CDR3nt: TGTGCTAGTGGTTTGAAGCAGGGTCCCTACAATGAGCAGTTCTTC
CDR3aa: CASGLKQGPYNEQFF
abundance: .
v_gene: TRBV12-5
d_gene: .
j_gene: TRBJ2-1

CDR3nt: TGTGCCAGCTCACCGGACAGGGGTGAAAAACTGTTTTTT
CDR3aa: CASSPDRGEKLFF
abundance: .
v_gene: TRBV18
d_gene: TRBD1
j_gene: TRBJ1-4

CDR3nt: TGTGCCAGCAGAAATACAGGGGGTCCGTATGAAAAACTGTTTTTT
CDR3aa: CASRNTGGPYEKLFF
abundance: .
v_gene: TRBV2
d_gene: TRBD1
j_gene: TRBJ1-4

CDR3nt: TGTGCCATCAGCGGGGAACCCACAGATACGCAGTATTTT
CDR3aa: CAISGEPTDTQYF
abundance: .
v_gene: TRBV10-3
d_gene: .
j_gene: TRBJ2-3

CDR3nt: TGTGCCAGCACCACCGGGAGCACAGATACGCAGTATTTT
CDR3aa: CASTTGSTDTQYF
abundance: .
v_gene: TRBV5-6
d_gene: .
j_gene: TRBJ2-3

CDR3nt: TGTGCCAGCAGTTCGGGACACCTATCTGGGGCCAACGTCCTGACTTTC
CDR3aa: CASSSGHLSGANVLTF
abundance: .
v_gene: TRBV6-2/TRBV6-3
d_gene: .
j_gene: TRBJ2-6

CDR3nt: TGCAGCGTTGGCCGGGTCGGCACTGAAGCTTTCTTT
CDR3aa: CSVGRVGTEAFF
abundance: .
v_gene: TRBV29-1
d_gene: .
j_gene: TRBJ1-1

CDR3nt: TGCGCCAGCAGCTTGCGGGAACAGGGGTACACCGGGGAGCTGTTTTTT
CDR3aa: CASSLREQGYTGELFF
abundance: .
v_gene: TRBV5-1
d_gene: TRBD1
j_gene: TRBJ2-2

CDR3nt: TGTGCCAGCAGCGGGGGGGAACGCTCCTACAATGAGCAGTTCTTC
CDR3aa: CASSGGERSYNEQFF
abundance: .
v_gene: TRBV7-9
d_gene: TRBD2
j_gene: TRBJ2-1

CDR3nt: TGTGCCAGCAGCGTGGACAGTCTGACCCAGCATTTT
CDR3aa: CASSVDSLTQHF
abundance: once
v_gene: TRBV7-2
d_gene: .
j_gene: TRBJ1-5

CDR3nt: TGTGCCAGCAGTTTATCCCCCTGGCTAGCGGGAAACTACGAGCAGTACTTC
CDR3aa: CASSLSPWLAGNYEQYF
abundance: .
v_gene: TRBV27
d_gene: TRBD2
j_gene: TRBJ2-7

CDR3nt: TGTGCCAGCAGTTTATACGTAGGGGTCGGCTACACCTTC
CDR3aa: CASSLYVGVGYTF
abundance: .
v_gene: TRBV2
d_gene: .
j_gene: TRBJ1-2

CDR3nt: TGCGCCAGCAGCAGGGACAGCAATGAGCAGTTCTTC
CDR3aa: CASSRDSNEQFF
abundance: once
v_gene: TRBV5-1
d_gene: TRBD1
j_gene: TRBJ2-1

CDR3nt: TGTGCCAGTAGTATAGTGGGCGGGACCTCCTACGAGCAGTACTTC
CDR3aa: CASSIVGGTSYEQYF
abundance: .
v_gene: TRBV19
d_gene: .
j_gene: TRBJ2-7

CDR3nt: TGTGCCAGCAGTTACTTTACCCCAGGGGTAGGAACTGAAGCTTTCTTT
CDR3aa: CASSYFTPGVGTEAFF
abundance: .
v_gene: TRBV6-5
d_gene: .
j_gene: TRBJ1-1

CDR3nt: TGTGCCAGCAGTACACTAGCCAACATGAACACTGAAGCTTTCTTT
CDR3aa: CASSTLANMNTEAFF
abundance: few
v_gene: TRBV6-5
d_gene: .
j_gene: TRBJ1-1

CDR3nt: TGCAGCGTTGCTAGGGGATCCTACGAGCAGTACTTC
CDR3aa: CSVARGSYEQYF
abundance: .
v_gene: TRBV29-1
d_gene: .
j_gene: TRBJ2-7

CDR3nt: TGTGCCAGCAGTTACTCGTCCCGGAGCTCCTACGAGCAGTACTTC
CDR3aa: CASSYSSRSSYEQYF
abundance: .
v_gene: TRBV6-2/TRBV6-3
d_gene: .
j_gene: TRBJ2-7

CDR3nt: TGTGCCAGCTCACCTGCACAGGGCTCGAACTATGGCTACACCTTC
CDR3aa: CASSPAQGSNYGYTF
abundance: .
v_gene: TRBV18
d_gene: .
j_gene: TRBJ1-2

CDR3nt: TGCGCCAGCAGCCTAGGTAGCCAGGGCGGCTACACCTTC
CDR3aa: CASSLGSQGGYTF
abundance: .
v_gene: TRBV5-1
d_gene: .
j_gene: TRBJ1-2

CDR3nt: TGTGCCAGCAGTTGGGCGGGCTACTCTGGAAACACCATATATTTT
CDR3aa: CASSWAGYSGNTIYF
abundance: .
v_gene: TRBV28
d_gene: .
j_gene: TRBJ1-3

CDR3nt: TGCGCCAGCAGCCCCGAGACTTATTCCTACGAGCAGTACTTC
CDR3aa: CASSPETYSYEQYF
abundance: .
v_gene: TRBV5-1
d_gene: .
j_gene: TRBJ2-7

CDR3nt: TGTGCCAGCTCCTCAAGGGAGGGCGGACAGCCCCAGCATTTT
CDR3aa: CASSSREGGQPQHF
abundance: .
v_gene: TRBV3-1/TRBV3-2
d_gene: .
j_gene: TRBJ1-5

CDR3nt: TGTGCCAGCAACGGAAGGACAGGGGCCTATGGCTACACCTTC
CDR3aa: CASNGRTGAYGYTF
abundance: once
v_gene: TRBV5-6
d_gene: TRBD1
j_gene: TRBJ1-2

CDR3nt: TGTGCCAGCAGCGTAACAGGGGTTTATTCACCCCTCCACTTT
CDR3aa: CASSVTGVYSPLHF
abundance: few
v_gene: TRBV28
d_gene: TRBD1
j_gene: TRBJ1-6

CDR3nt: TGCGCCAGCAGCTTAGCGGGAGTGTTATCCGAGCAGTACTTC
CDR3aa: CASSLAGVLSEQYF
abundance: .
v_gene: TRBV5-1
d_gene: TRBD2
j_gene: TRBJ2-7

CDR3nt: TGTGCCAGCAGTTCACCCCCGAGGTCTGGAAACACCATATATTTT
CDR3aa: CASSSPPRSGNTIYF
abundance: .
v_gene: TRBV28
d_gene: .
j_gene: TRBJ1-3

CDR3nt: TGTGCCAGCAGGCTGGGGACTAGCCCGACCTACGAGCAGTACTTC
CDR3aa: CASRLGTSPTYEQYF
abundance: .
v_gene: TRBV6-5
d_gene: TRBD2
j_gene: TRBJ2-7

CDR3nt: TGTGCCAGCAGGGACACAGGGGGCGGTAACTATGGCTACACCTTC
CDR3aa: CASRDTGGGNYGYTF
abundance: .
v_gene: TRBV28
d_gene: TRBD1
j_gene: TRBJ1-2

CDR3nt: TGTGCCAGCAGCTTAGATCCCCGGACAGGGTCTTACGAGCAGTACTTC
CDR3aa: CASSLDPRTGSYEQYF
abundance: few
v_gene: TRBV11-2
d_gene: TRBD1
j_gene: TRBJ2-7

CDR3nt: TGTGCCACCAGTGGCGGGGAGAGCACAGATACGCAGTATTTT
CDR3aa: CATSGGESTDTQYF
abundance: .
v_gene: TRBV24-1
d_gene: .
j_gene: TRBJ2-3

CDR3nt: TGTGCCAGCAGTGCAAACAGGGAAGCTTTCTTT
CDR3aa: CASSANREAFF
abundance: .
v_gene: TRBV28
d_gene: .
j_gene: TRBJ1-1

CDR3nt: TGCGCCAGCAGCTTGGACAGACTGAACACTGAAGCTTTCTTT
CDR3aa: CASSLDRLNTEAFF
abundance: .
v_gene: TRBV5-1
d_gene: .
j_gene: TRBJ1-1

CDR3nt: TGTGCCAGCAGTGAAGGAGGAGCCTCAGATACGCAGTATTTT
CDR3aa: CASSEGGASDTQYF
abundance: .
v_gene: TRBV6-1
d_gene: .
j_gene: TRBJ2-3

CDR3nt: TGTGCCAGTAGTATAGGAAGACAGGGCACCCAATCAAGGGCCTATGGCTACACCTTC
CDR3aa: CASSIGRQGTQSRAYGYTF
abundance: once
v_gene: TRBV19
d_gene: TRBD1
j_gene: TRBJ1-2

CDR3nt: TGTGCCTCCAGTGGAGGGTTCGCTGGTCAGCCCCAGCATTTT
CDR3aa: CASSGGFAGQPQHF
abundance: once
v_gene: TRBV2
d_gene: .
j_gene: TRBJ1-5

CDR3nt: TGTGCCAGCAGCCTAACACTGAAGCGGGTGGGCCCCGACGAGCAGTACTTC
CDR3aa: CASSLTLKRVGPDEQYF
abundance: .
v_gene: TRBV5-4
d_gene: .
j_gene: TRBJ2-7

CDR3nt: TGTGGTAGCGGGCTCTACAATGAGCAGTTCTTC
CDR3aa: CGSGLYNEQFF
abundance: .
v_gene: TRBV12-3/TRBV12-4
d_gene: TRBD2
j_gene: TRBJ2-1

CDR3nt: TGTGCCAGCAGTGGGGGAGGGGCGATCCCTAACTATGGCTACACCTTC
CDR3aa: CASSGGGAIPNYGYTF
abundance: .
v_gene: TRBV2
d_gene: .
j_gene: TRBJ1-2